These T cell receptor beta chains were read from a single sample in a study of shared clonotypes between healthy human individuals. Profiling relied on immunoSEQ multiplex PCR, and the TCRdb table lists in-frame clones only, not all of them. The repertoire holds 550,000 to 750,000 clones, with 92% as singletons. Material: naive CD8+ T cells sorted from blood. The receptors come from a young man in good health. The CDR3 runs from the conserved cysteine through the conserved F or W. A D gene is named only where the DNA matches it firmly. Clone size is shown for a subset of rows, as once, few, many or a class of expanded clone.

clone size: .; J gene: TRBJ2-7; V gene: TRBV5-1; D gene: .; CDR3 DNA: TGCGCCAGCAGCGGGACTTCCTACGAGCAGTACTTC; CDR3 protein: CASSGTSYEQYF
clone size: .; J gene: TRBJ2-2; V gene: TRBV13; D gene: .; CDR3 DNA: TGTGCCAGCAGCTTAGTCCCGGGACTTAACACCGGGGAGCTGTTTTTT; CDR3 protein: CASSLVPGLNTGELFF
clone size: .; J gene: TRBJ2-5; V gene: TRBV7-9; D gene: TRBD2; CDR3 DNA: TGTGCCAGCAGTCACCGACTAGCGGAGATAGAGACCCAGTACTTC; CDR3 protein: CASSHRLAEIETQYF
clone size: .; J gene: TRBJ2-5; V gene: TRBV29-1; D gene: .; CDR3 DNA: TGCAGCGTTGTGTACCGACGAAGAGAACAAGAGACCCAGTACTTC; CDR3 protein: CSVVYRRREQETQYF
clone size: few; J gene: TRBJ2-1; V gene: TRBV6-5; D gene: .; CDR3 DNA: TGTGCCAGCAGCGACAAAGGGTACAATGAGCAGTTCTTC; CDR3 protein: CASSDKGYNEQFF
clone size: .; J gene: TRBJ2-3; V gene: TRBV10-3; D gene: .; CDR3 DNA: TGTGCCATCAGTGAGGTTAACAAGGTAGATACGCAGTATTTT; CDR3 protein: CAISEVNKVDTQYF
clone size: .; J gene: TRBJ2-5; V gene: TRBV5-5; D gene: TRBD1; CDR3 DNA: TGTGCCAGCAGCTTGATGGACAGGGGCCAAGAGACCCAGTACTTC; CDR3 protein: CASSLMDRGQETQYF
clone size: .; J gene: TRBJ1-4; V gene: TRBV7-9; D gene: TRBD1; CDR3 DNA: TGTGCCAGCACCGGGACAGGAGTTAAAGAAAAACTGTTTTTT; CDR3 protein: CASTGTGVKEKLFF
clone size: .; J gene: TRBJ2-1; V gene: TRBV5-5; D gene: .; CDR3 DNA: TGTGCCAGCAGCCTAGGGGATTTGCGGGGACCCAGCTCCTACAATGAGCAGTTCTTC; CDR3 protein: CASSLGDLRGPSSYNEQFF
clone size: .; J gene: TRBJ1-2; V gene: TRBV12-5; D gene: .; CDR3 DNA: TGTGCTAGTGGCGAATCTAGCGGGTCTAACTATGGCTACACCTTC; CDR3 protein: CASGESSGSNYGYTF
clone size: .; J gene: TRBJ2-7; V gene: TRBV7-2; D gene: .; CDR3 DNA: TGTGCCAGCAGCTTAGAGGTCTACGAGCAGTACTTC; CDR3 protein: CASSLEVYEQYF
clone size: .; J gene: TRBJ2-4; V gene: TRBV11-2; D gene: TRBD2; CDR3 DNA: TGTGCCAGCAGCTCCCGTGACGGGGAGGGAAACATTCAGTACTTC; CDR3 protein: CASSSRDGEGNIQYF
clone size: .; J gene: TRBJ1-1; V gene: TRBV30; D gene: .; CDR3 DNA: TGTGCCTGGGCCACAGGGATTCACACTGAAGCTTTCTTT; CDR3 protein: CAWATGIHTEAFF
clone size: .; J gene: TRBJ2-5; V gene: TRBV7-9; D gene: .; CDR3 DNA: TGTGCCAGCAGCTTGACCTCCCGGGAGACCCAGTACTTC; CDR3 protein: CASSLTSRETQYF
clone size: .; J gene: TRBJ2-2; V gene: TRBV9; D gene: TRBD2; CDR3 DNA: TGTGCCAGCAGCGTAAGGCTAGCGGGAGACACCGGGGAGCTGTTTTTT; CDR3 protein: CASSVRLAGDTGELFF
clone size: .; J gene: TRBJ2-1; V gene: TRBV30; D gene: TRBD1; CDR3 DNA: TGTGCCTGGCATACCGGGACAGGGTGGACCCATGAGCAGTTCTTC; CDR3 protein: CAWHTGTGWTHEQFF
clone size: .; J gene: TRBJ2-7; V gene: TRBV9; D gene: .; CDR3 DNA: TGTGCCAGCAGCGTAGGCACAGTAGCTTACGAGCAGTACTTC; CDR3 protein: CASSVGTVAYEQYF
clone size: once; J gene: TRBJ2-1; V gene: TRBV18; D gene: .; CDR3 DNA: TGTGCCAGCTCCCAGGGACCCTACAATGAGCAGTTCTTC; CDR3 protein: CASSQGPYNEQFF
clone size: few; J gene: TRBJ2-7; V gene: TRBV28; D gene: .; CDR3 DNA: TGTGCCAGCAGTTTGCTCAACTACGAGCAGTACTTC; CDR3 protein: CASSLLNYEQYF
clone size: .; J gene: TRBJ2-5; V gene: TRBV27; D gene: .; CDR3 DNA: TGTGCCAGCAGCTCCACACCGACAGGTCAAGAGACCCAGTACTTC; CDR3 protein: CASSSTPTGQETQYF
clone size: .; J gene: TRBJ2-1; V gene: TRBV13; D gene: .; CDR3 DNA: TGTGCCAGCAGCCTACGAGGGTTTGAAAGCTCCTACAATGAGCAGTTCTTC; CDR3 protein: CASSLRGFESSYNEQFF
clone size: .; J gene: TRBJ1-5; V gene: TRBV7-2; D gene: .; CDR3 DNA: TGTGCCAGCAGCTTCGACAGCGGGAATCAGCCCCAGCATTTT; CDR3 protein: CASSFDSGNQPQHF
clone size: .; J gene: TRBJ1-2; V gene: TRBV21-1; D gene: .; CDR3 DNA: TGTGCCAGCAGCAGGTCAGGTGGTACGGTGGGCTATGGCTACACCTTC; CDR3 protein: CASSRSGGTVGYGYTF
clone size: few; J gene: TRBJ1-2; V gene: TRBV29-1; D gene: .; CDR3 DNA: TGCAGCGTTGTCGACCCGAACTTCGTCTATGGCTACACCTTC; CDR3 protein: CSVVDPNFVYGYTF
clone size: .; J gene: TRBJ2-1; V gene: TRBV6-5; D gene: .; CDR3 DNA: TGTGCCAGCAGTTTCGGCCAGGGTGGGGGATACAATGAGCAGTTCTTC; CDR3 protein: CASSFGQGGGYNEQFF
clone size: .; J gene: TRBJ2-1; V gene: TRBV7-9; D gene: .; CDR3 DNA: TGTGCCAGCAGCCCGGGTGGGAGAGTCTTCAATGAGCAGTTCTTC; CDR3 protein: CASSPGGRVFNEQFF
clone size: .; J gene: TRBJ2-7; V gene: TRBV7-9; D gene: TRBD1; CDR3 DNA: TGTGCCAGCAGCTCACGCCAGGGGGACCCCTACGAGCAGTACTTC; CDR3 protein: CASSSRQGDPYEQYF
clone size: .; J gene: TRBJ2-5; V gene: TRBV10-2; D gene: .; CDR3 DNA: TGCGCCAGCAGTGATCCGAGGTTTGGGGACCAAGGAGAGACCCAGTACTTC; CDR3 protein: CASSDPRFGDQGETQYF
clone size: .; J gene: TRBJ2-1; V gene: TRBV28; D gene: .; CDR3 DNA: TGTGCCAGCAGCGAGCCCAGGGTGGGCAATGAGCAGTTCTTC; CDR3 protein: CASSEPRVGNEQFF
clone size: .; J gene: TRBJ1-4; V gene: TRBV5-1; D gene: .; CDR3 DNA: TGCGCCAGCAGCTTGATACAGGCAGGAGAAAAACTGTTTTTT; CDR3 protein: CASSLIQAGEKLFF
clone size: .; J gene: TRBJ2-7; V gene: TRBV4-2; D gene: .; CDR3 DNA: TGTGCCAGCAGCCTTTCGTCCGAGAAGTACTTC; CDR3 protein: CASSLSSEKYF
clone size: .; J gene: TRBJ2-1; V gene: TRBV7-2; D gene: TRBD2; CDR3 DNA: TGTGCCAGCAGCTCCCCGCGCGGGGGAGGGCTAAACAATGAGCAGTTCTTC; CDR3 protein: CASSSPRGGGLNNEQFF
clone size: .; J gene: TRBJ2-3; V gene: TRBV15; D gene: TRBD2; CDR3 DNA: TGTGCCACCAGCCTAGCGGGAGGGGCAGATACGCAGTATTTT; CDR3 protein: CATSLAGGADTQYF
clone size: .; J gene: TRBJ2-7; V gene: TRBV28; D gene: TRBD2; CDR3 DNA: TGTGCCAGCAGTTTTGGGGGACTAGCCGGGCACGAGCAGTACTTC; CDR3 protein: CASSFGGLAGHEQYF
clone size: .; J gene: TRBJ1-1; V gene: TRBV6-1; D gene: TRBD1; CDR3 DNA: TGTGCCAGCACCGAAGGGACAGGCATGAACACTGAAGCTTTCTTT; CDR3 protein: CASTEGTGMNTEAFF
clone size: .; J gene: TRBJ2-1; V gene: TRBV29-1; D gene: TRBD2; CDR3 DNA: TGCAGCGTTGAAGATCGGGCGGGAGTGGTCTTC; CDR3 protein: CSVEDRAGVVF
clone size: few; J gene: TRBJ2-7; V gene: TRBV4-1; D gene: TRBD1; CDR3 DNA: TGCGCCAGCAGCCACACCGGGACAGGGGGATACGAGCAGTACTTC; CDR3 protein: CASSHTGTGGYEQYF
clone size: .; J gene: TRBJ2-1; V gene: TRBV5-1; D gene: .; CDR3 DNA: TGCGCCAGCAGCTTGGCCATCAGTGAGCAGTTCTTC; CDR3 protein: CASSLAISEQFF
clone size: .; J gene: TRBJ2-7; V gene: TRBV6-1; D gene: .; CDR3 DNA: TGTGCCAGCAGGCCATGGGAGGGGGCTTACGAGCAGTACTTC; CDR3 protein: CASRPWEGAYEQYF
clone size: .; J gene: TRBJ2-1; V gene: TRBV12-5; D gene: TRBD2; CDR3 DNA: TGTGCTAGTGGGCTAGCGGGAGGGGTGGTTTACAATGAGCAGTTCTTC; CDR3 protein: CASGLAGGVVYNEQFF
clone size: .; J gene: TRBJ2-1; V gene: TRBV7-2; D gene: TRBD2; CDR3 DNA: TGTGCCAGCAGCTTATGGGGCGGGACTAAGTTCTTC; CDR3 protein: CASSLWGGTKFF
clone size: .; J gene: TRBJ2-1; V gene: TRBV2; D gene: .; CDR3 DNA: TGTGCCAGCAGTGAATTCGGACAGTCGGCGTACAATGAGCAGTTCTTC; CDR3 protein: CASSEFGQSAYNEQFF
clone size: .; J gene: TRBJ2-2; V gene: TRBV2; D gene: TRBD1; CDR3 DNA: TGTGCCAGCAGTGCGGGACAGGGGGGTATCGGGGAGCTGTTTTTT; CDR3 protein: CASSAGQGGIGELFF
clone size: .; J gene: TRBJ1-1; V gene: TRBV7-3; D gene: TRBD1; CDR3 DNA: TGTGCCAGCAGCTTAACCCAGGGGGGCACTGAAGCTTTCTTT; CDR3 protein: CASSLTQGGTEAFF
clone size: .; J gene: TRBJ2-7; V gene: TRBV11-2; D gene: TRBD2; CDR3 DNA: TGTGCCAGCACCCCCTGGGCTAGCGGGTACGAGCAGTACTTC; CDR3 protein: CASTPWASGYEQYF
clone size: .; J gene: TRBJ2-1; V gene: TRBV18; D gene: TRBD2; CDR3 DNA: TGTGCCAGCTCACCAATGACTAGCGGGAGGAGGGACAATGAGCAGTTCTTC; CDR3 protein: CASSPMTSGRRDNEQFF
clone size: .; J gene: TRBJ2-1; V gene: TRBV7-8; D gene: .; CDR3 DNA: TGTGCCAGCAGCGCACTATGGGGTAACTATGAGCAGTTCTTC; CDR3 protein: CASSALWGNYEQFF
clone size: .; J gene: TRBJ2-1; V gene: TRBV7-9; D gene: TRBD1; CDR3 DNA: TGTGCCAGCAGCCAGCCGGGACAGGGATATTATGAGCAGTTCTTC; CDR3 protein: CASSQPGQGYYEQFF
clone size: few; J gene: TRBJ2-1; V gene: TRBV4-1; D gene: .; CDR3 DNA: TGCGCCAGCAGCCAAGCTTGGGCCGACAATGAGCAGTTCTTC; CDR3 protein: CASSQAWADNEQFF
clone size: few; J gene: TRBJ1-1; V gene: TRBV4-1; D gene: .; CDR3 DNA: TGCGCCAGCAGCCAACGCGCAGCGAACACTGAAGCTTTCTTT; CDR3 protein: CASSQRAANTEAFF
clone size: .; J gene: TRBJ2-7; V gene: TRBV21-1; D gene: .; CDR3 DNA: TGTGCCAGCACAGGGAGGGCGCCTTTCTACGAGCAGTACTTC; CDR3 protein: CASTGRAPFYEQYF
clone size: once; J gene: TRBJ2-1; V gene: TRBV5-4; D gene: .; CDR3 DNA: TGTGCCAGCAGCCAAGCAGGGTACAATGAGCAGTTCTTC; CDR3 protein: CASSQAGYNEQFF
clone size: .; J gene: TRBJ1-4; V gene: TRBV5-5; D gene: .; CDR3 DNA: TGTGCCAGCAGCTTGACCTTTGGGCGAAAACTGTTTTTT; CDR3 protein: CASSLTFGRKLFF
clone size: .; J gene: TRBJ1-2; V gene: TRBV27; D gene: TRBD1; CDR3 DNA: TGTGCCAGCAGGCAAACAGGGGGCCTCGCCTATGGCTACACCTTC; CDR3 protein: CASRQTGGLAYGYTF